This entry features one T cell receptor beta chain sequence. Its antigen is not identified. The sample belongs to a study of T cell responses to AZD1222 COVID-19 vaccine. Broader study findings: Increased Spike-specific TCR breadth and depth were observed after two AZD1222 doses. Most donors were white British, females outnumbered males, and clonal diversity was possibly underestimated. The study identified only six AZD1222 recipients as seropositive at baseline. Epitopes outside B.1.351 and B.1.1.7 mutated regions reportedly drew nearly half of spike TCRs.

Sequencing used immunoSEQ multiplex PCR; TCRdb keeps in-frame clones, though not all of them. This sample has approximately 74,000 clones, with about 84% found just once. This CDR3 spans 13 amino acids. Germline lookup yields CDR1 LNHDA and CDR2 SQIVND (reference sequence). V was shortened by 1 base and J by 4 bases, with 8 bases between the two germline ends. This sequence was found in an adult in good health. The V and J genes are TRBV19 and TRBJ2-7; D uncertain. The sample in question was peripheral blood, obtained on day 0 of AZD1222 vaccination. The CDR3 coding sequence is TGTGCCAGTAGTATAGTATCCGGATACGAGCAGTACTTC. Its protein is CASSIVSGYEQYF.